Below are 23 T cell receptor beta chains sequenced from a single sample in a study of T cells in Graves' hyperthyroidism and ophthalmopathy. RNA transcripts provided the source from which TCR beta CDR3 regions were amplified. TCR CDR3 regions were first amplified by RT-PCR with HTBI primers. TCRdb re-called the multiplex PCR reads with MiXCR, one entry per CDR3 protein. The table includes about 560,000 distinct CDR3 sequences, 16% detected once. Specimen: blood. The receptors were gathered from a woman aged 18-29 years with Graves' hyperthyroidism.

At least ten counts were recorded for this clonotype. Compared with germline, one end of the junction differs, possibly owing to a read error. This chain links TRBV28 with TRBJ2-7; 10 positions agree with TRBD1. From germline, CDR1 is MDHEN and CDR2 SYDVKM. The CDR3 consists of 16 residues. CDR3 bases: TGTGCCAACAGTGCCCCAGGACAGGGGGGTTCCTACGAGCAGTACTTC. It yields the protein CANSAPGQGGSYEQYF.

This clonotype was detected ten times or more. The CDR3 DNA reads TGTGCCAGCAGCTTCGAGGGACAGGGGTTCAATGAGCAGTTCTTC. It codes for CASSFEGQGFNEQFF. The chain uses TRBV11-3 and TRBJ2-1; TRBD1 matches 10 bases. The CDR3 spans 15 residues. Germline V CDR1 and CDR2: SGHNT, YENEEA. With 3 bases clipped from V and 6 bases from J, the junction kept 5 bases outside the gene matches.

This clonotype was seen a handful of times. CDR3 DNA sequence: TGTGCCAGCAGCTTAGGGCGGGGGAAAAACATTCAGTACTTC. This gives the protein CASSLGRGKNIQYF. This rearrangement joins TRBV7-2 to TRBJ2-4, with 7 bases matching TRBD2. Losses at the gene ends were 1 base for V and 4 bases for J; bases not matched to a gene: 1. The CDR3 runs to 14 residues. The V gene's germline CDR1 is SGHTA and CDR2 FQGNSA.

This clonotype was seen only a few times. The V call is TRBV29-1, the J call TRBJ1-1; 7 nucleotides align to TRBD1. V lost 7 bases to trimming and J lost 10 bases; unmatched junction nucleotides: 18. The CDR3 spans 14 residues. In germline, CDR1 is SQVTM, CDR2 ANQGSEA. The CDR3 protein is CSGWIGTGASGAFF. The DNA of the CDR3 is TGCAGCGGGTGGATTGGCACAGGGGCCTCTGGAGCTTTCTTT.

The rearrangement links TRBV20-1 to TRBJ1-5, with D possibly TRBD1 on 5 matching bases. This CDR3 contains 15 residues. The germline V gene encodes CDR1 DFQATT and CDR2 SNEGSKA (reference sequence). V lost 3 bases and J 0 bases, leaving 12 bases between the germline ends. The DNA of the CDR3 is TGCAGTGCTAGGGGGACGGTGTATAGCAATCAGCCCCAGCATTTT. Translated, it gives CSARGTVYSNQPQHF.

The chain couples TRBV20-1 to TRBJ1-2; 9 nucleotides align to TRBD1. CDR3 length: 14 residues. The V and J ends lost 5 bases and 4 bases, in that order; junction bases with no gene match: 8. The V gene's germline CDR1 is DFQATT and CDR2 SNEGSKA (reference sequence). As DNA, the CDR3 is TGCAGTGCTCCCGGGACAGGGTACGGCTATGGCTACACCTTC. Translating it yields CSAPGTGYGYGYTF.

This rearrangement joins TRBV20-1 to TRBJ1-1; the D gene is possibly TRBD1 (5 bases). Trimming left V 6 bases short and J 9 bases short, with 14 bases between. In germline, CDR1 is DFQATT, CDR2 SNEGSKA (reference sequence). CDR3 size: 11 residues. The CDR3, as DNA: TGCAGTGCGCCCGGGACGGCAAAAGCTTTCTTT. It encodes CSAPGTAKAFF.

This clonotype came up a few times. CDR3 nucleotide sequence: TGTGCCAGCAGTTACCGGGGTGTGAGGGGATCGGTCGAGACCCAGTACTTC. Amino acids: CASSYRGVRGSVETQYF. The V call is TRBV6-2 or TRBV6-3, the J call TRBJ2-5; the D gene could be TRBD1 or TRBD2 (5 bases each). This CDR3 has 17 residues. Trimming took 2 bases from V and 5 from J, leaving 21 bases between them. Germline CDR1 is MNHEY and CDR2 is SVGEGT.

With regard to this clonotype: Given a much more abundant clone one base away, this may be a read error. This chain links TRBV30 with TRBJ2-3; possibly TRBD1 for D (6 bases). Gene TRBJ1-5 matches the end of the DNA better, so the J call may be wrong. CDR1 is GTSNPN and CDR2 is SVGIG in the germline V gene (reference sequence). The CDR3 is made up of 18 amino acids. DNA for the CDR3: TGTGCCTGGAGTACCACGAGGGGGGGGGCACCTAGCACAGATACGCAGCATTTT. This gives the protein CAWSTTRGGAPSTDTQHF.

The chain employs TRBV9 and TRBJ1-5; D uncertain. Germline lookup yields CDR1 SGDLS and CDR2 YYNGEE. This CDR3 is 14 amino acids long. Trimming stripped 0 bases from V and 2 bases from J, with 6 bases between. The CDR3 sequence is CASSVDTGNQPQHF. The CDR3 DNA is TGTGCCAGCAGCGTAGATACCGGCAATCAGCCCCAGCATTTT. Full variable domain (rest looked up from reference TRBV9 and TRBJ1-5): DSGVTQTPKHLITATGQRVTLRCSPRSGDLSVYWYQQSLDQGLQFLIQYYNGEERAKGNILERFSAQQFPDLHSELNLSSLELGDSALYFCASSVDTGNQPQHFGDGTRLSIL.

This chain joins TRBV12-3 or TRBV12-4 and TRBJ1-2, with D uncertain. The ends were cut back, 6 bases at V and 8 bases at J, with 19 bases in the middle. This CDR3 is built from 14 residues. CDR3 amino acids: CASREEGPFRGYTF. In nucleotides, the CDR3 is TGTGCCAGCAGGGAGGAAGGACCTTTTAGGGGCTACACCTTC.

V usage is TRBV5-4 and J usage is TRBJ2-1; the D is unclear. The J call is doubtful: the DNA matches TRBJ2-7 better. Germline-derived CDR1 and CDR2 are SGHNT and YYREEE (reference sequence). This CDR3 has 13 amino acids. CDR3 sequence reads: CASSLLRDNEQYF. Written as DNA, the CDR3 is TGTGCCAGCAGCTTGCTCCGAGACAATGAGCAGTACTTC.

This clonotype has a count of ten or more. The V gene is TRBV12-3 or TRBV12-4, the J gene TRBJ1-2, with a possible D match to TRBD1 (6 bases). Trimming took 3 bases from V and 5 from J, leaving 13 bases between them. This CDR3 has 14 amino acids. This chain's CDR3 is CASSFAGRGYGYTF. DNA of the CDR3: TGTGCCAGCAGTTTCGCAGGGAGGGGGTATGGCTACACCTTC.

This clonotype turned up a few times. This chain connects TRBV24-1 to TRBJ2-1, with 7 bases aligning to TRBD2. This CDR3 region has 15 residues. Per the germline V gene, CDR1 is KGHDR and CDR2 is SFDVKD. The trim removed 6 bases at V and 3 bases at J, leaving 7 bases unmatched. Here the CDR3 reads CATSHGGSFYNEQFF. In nucleotides, the CDR3 is TGTGCCACCAGTCATGGCGGGAGCTTCTACAATGAGCAGTTCTTC.

In this sample, this clonotype turned up many times. V is TRBV29-1 and J is TRBJ2-7, with D possibly TRBD2 on 5 matching bases. Germline CDR1 reads SQVTM; CDR2 reads ANQGSEA. The CDR3 consists of 11 residues. V was clipped by 7 bases and J by 6 bases, with 13 bases between them. The CDR3 here is CSAREGAEQYF. Here the CDR3 DNA reads TGCAGCGCTCGCGAGGGTGCCGAGCAGTACTTC.

This clonotype showed up many times. The V call is TRBV28, the J call TRBJ2-7, with TRBD1 matching 9 bases. The ends lost 1 base at V and 6 bases at J; junction bases unmatched: 13. The CDR3 consists of 17 residues. Germline CDR1 MDHEN, CDR2 SYDVKM. The CDR3 DNA follows: TGTGCCAGCAGTTTATTTAGTTGGGACAGGGAATCGATCGAGCAGTACTTC. Protein: CASSLFSWDRESIEQYF.

The chain joins TRBV29-1 to TRBJ2-5; TRBD2 matches 7 bases. The trim removed 4 bases at V and 5 bases at J, leaving 13 bases unmatched. Germline V gene sequence: CDR1 SQVTM, CDR2 ANQGSEA. CDR3 length: 15 amino acids. CDR3 sequence (DNA): TGCAGCGTTGGGGAGCGGGGCGGAGGGCGGGAGACCCAGTACTTC. As protein: CSVGERGGGRETQYF.

The count of this clonotype is one. This chain joins TRBV19 and TRBJ2-1; 14 nucleotides align to TRBD2. CDR1 and CDR2 from the germline V gene are LNHDA and SQIVND (reference sequence). The CDR3 spans 18 residues. J lost 2 bases, V lost 4 bases, and 7 bases had no gene match. CDR3 residues: CASSTRTSGGSTYNEQFF. The DNA of the CDR3 is TGTGCCAGTAGTACCAGGACTAGCGGGGGGTCGACCTACAATGAGCAGTTCTTC.

The V gene is TRBV11-2, the J gene TRBJ1-1, with 7 bases matching TRBD1. Germline V lookup: CDR1 SGHAT, CDR2 FQNNGV. The ends lost 7 bases at V and 8 bases at J; junction bases unmatched: 16. The CDR3 covers 15 residues. The DNA of the CDR3 is TGTGCCAGCACCCCAGAACCCAGGGGGTCGGAGGAAGCTTTCTTT. This translates into CASTPEPRGSEEAFF. Filled out from reference TRBV11-2 and TRBJ1-1, the complete variable domain reads EAGVAQSPRYKIIEKRQSVAFWCNPISGHATLYWYQQILGQGPKLLIQFQNNGVVDDSQLPKDRFSAERLKGVDSTLKIQPAKLEDSAVYLCASTPEPRGSEEAFFGQGTRLTVV.

The rearrangement joins TRBV7-3 to TRBJ2-7; 10 bases are shared with TRBD2. The V and J ends lost 0 bases and 2 bases, in that order; junction bases with no gene match: 4. The CDR3 extends over 16 amino acids. Germline V lookup: CDR1 SGHTA, CDR2 FQGTGA. The CDR3 DNA follows: TGTGCCAGCAGCTTAACGGCCAGCGGGGGGGCCTACGAGCAGTACTTC. Its protein product is CASSLTASGGAYEQYF.

The gene calls are TRBV20-1 and TRBJ1-1, with D possibly being TRBD1 (5 bases). CDR1 is DFQATT, CDR2 SNEGSKA, per germline (reference sequence). V lost 1 base, J lost 1 base, and 16 bases lay in between. The CDR3 consists of 16 residues. CDR3 sequence (DNA): TGCAGTGCTAGAGCGGCTTACAAAGGGGCGAACACTGAAGCTTTCTTT. It encodes CSARAAYKGANTEAFF.

This clonotype was found a few times. The rearrangement joins TRBV19 to TRBJ1-4; D gene unclear. The length of the CDR3 is 15 residues. Germline CDR1 and CDR2: LNHDA and SQIVND (reference sequence). V was shortened by 5 bases and J by 0 bases, with 10 bases between the two germline ends. CDR3 sequence (DNA): TGTGCCAGTAGTCTTCGACGGTCAACTAATGAAAAACTGTTTTTT. It yields the protein CASSLRRSTNEKLFF.

The gene calls are TRBV7-9 and TRBJ2-3, with D possibly matching TRBD2 (6 bases). This CDR3 spans 14 amino acids. In germline, CDR1 is SEHNR, CDR2 FQNEAQ (reference sequence). Trimming shortened V by 8 bases and J by 3 bases, and 15 bases separated the two germline ends. This chain's CDR3 is CASGGIQATDTQYF. The CDR3 DNA is TGTGCCAGCGGAGGGATCCAGGCTACAGATACGCAGTATTTT. The full variable domain, completed using reference TRBV7-9 and TRBJ2-3, is DTGVSQNPRHKITKRGQNVTFRCDPISEHNRLYWYRQTLGQGPEFLTYFQNEAQLEKSRLLSDRFSAERPKGSFSTLEIQRTEQGDSAMYLCASGGIQATDTQYFGPGTRLTVL.